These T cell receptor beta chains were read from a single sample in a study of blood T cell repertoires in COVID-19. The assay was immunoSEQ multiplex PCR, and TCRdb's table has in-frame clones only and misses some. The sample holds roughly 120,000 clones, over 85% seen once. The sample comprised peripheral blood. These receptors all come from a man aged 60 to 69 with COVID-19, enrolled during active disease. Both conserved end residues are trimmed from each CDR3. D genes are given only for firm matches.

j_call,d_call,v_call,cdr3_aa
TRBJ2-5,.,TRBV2,ASSESRISETQY
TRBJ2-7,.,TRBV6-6,ASSSDDSSYEQY
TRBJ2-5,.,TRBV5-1,ASSFGAIQETQY
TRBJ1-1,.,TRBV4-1,ASSQKLVSEAF
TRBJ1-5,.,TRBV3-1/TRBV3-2,ASSATGFSNQPQH
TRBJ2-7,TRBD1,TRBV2,ASRPDRADYEQY
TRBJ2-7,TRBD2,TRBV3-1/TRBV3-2,ASSQNIAGDDEQY
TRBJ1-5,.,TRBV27,ASSYRDQPQH
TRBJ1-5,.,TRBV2,ASSEAGEAQH
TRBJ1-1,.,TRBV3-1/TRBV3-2,ASSQSAGGSTEAF
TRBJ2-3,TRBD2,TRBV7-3,ASSSGAGAGTDTQY
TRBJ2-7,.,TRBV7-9,ASSLVTRHYEQY
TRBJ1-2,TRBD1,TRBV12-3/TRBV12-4,ASTRTGDGYT
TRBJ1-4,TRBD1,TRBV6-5,ASRSTGTANEKLF